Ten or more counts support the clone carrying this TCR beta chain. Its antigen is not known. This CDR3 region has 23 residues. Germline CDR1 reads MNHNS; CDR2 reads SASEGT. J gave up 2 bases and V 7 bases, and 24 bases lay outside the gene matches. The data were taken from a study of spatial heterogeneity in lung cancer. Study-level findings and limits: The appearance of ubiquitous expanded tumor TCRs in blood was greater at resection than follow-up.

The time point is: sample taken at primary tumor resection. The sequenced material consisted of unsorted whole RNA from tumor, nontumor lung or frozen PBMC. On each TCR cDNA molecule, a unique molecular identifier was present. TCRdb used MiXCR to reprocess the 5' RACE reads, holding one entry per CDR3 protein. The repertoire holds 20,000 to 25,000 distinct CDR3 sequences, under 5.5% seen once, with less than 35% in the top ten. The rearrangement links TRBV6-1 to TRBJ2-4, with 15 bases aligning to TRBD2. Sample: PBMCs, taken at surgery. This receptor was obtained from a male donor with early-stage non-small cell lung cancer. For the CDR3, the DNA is TGTGCCAGCAAACCCTCGGCGGGGCTTGGGACTAGCGGGAGGTATATAACCAAAAACATTCAGTACTTC. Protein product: CASKPSAGLGTSGRYITKNIQYF.